Given below is one T cell receptor (beta chain) in context. This sample is part of a study of blood T cell repertoires in COVID-19. Study summary: Samples taken during acute and convalescent COVID-19 were collected in the United States, Italy and Spain.

From germline, CDR1 is ENHRY and CDR2 SYGVKD. The CDR3 covers 13 residues. Losses at the gene ends were 10 bases for V and 4 bases for J; bases not matched to a gene: 8. Adults between roughly 18 and 95 years of age took part from some 25 US areas. Recovered participants had two consecutive negative NP/OP PCR tests, healthcare professional clearance, or symptom resolution. Per the authors' pipeline: From reference gene primer amplification, estimates of nucleated cell counts were derived. TCRdb keeps only in-frame clones here, not all; method: immunoSEQ multiplex PCR. That table supplies the V and J calls and clone size; D and trimming were determined from the DNA. The sample has approximately 470,000 clones, around 87% seen once.

The chain has TRBV10-3 and TRBJ2-7; 9 nucleotides line up with TRBD1. Sequencing was carried out using PBMCs or T cells enriched from blood (not recorded which). The receptor's source is a woman aged 18-29 years who had recovered from COVID-19. CDR3 residues: CATGQGMGYEQYF. Here the CDR3 DNA reads TGTGCCACCGGACAGGGGATGGGGTACGAGCAGTACTTC.